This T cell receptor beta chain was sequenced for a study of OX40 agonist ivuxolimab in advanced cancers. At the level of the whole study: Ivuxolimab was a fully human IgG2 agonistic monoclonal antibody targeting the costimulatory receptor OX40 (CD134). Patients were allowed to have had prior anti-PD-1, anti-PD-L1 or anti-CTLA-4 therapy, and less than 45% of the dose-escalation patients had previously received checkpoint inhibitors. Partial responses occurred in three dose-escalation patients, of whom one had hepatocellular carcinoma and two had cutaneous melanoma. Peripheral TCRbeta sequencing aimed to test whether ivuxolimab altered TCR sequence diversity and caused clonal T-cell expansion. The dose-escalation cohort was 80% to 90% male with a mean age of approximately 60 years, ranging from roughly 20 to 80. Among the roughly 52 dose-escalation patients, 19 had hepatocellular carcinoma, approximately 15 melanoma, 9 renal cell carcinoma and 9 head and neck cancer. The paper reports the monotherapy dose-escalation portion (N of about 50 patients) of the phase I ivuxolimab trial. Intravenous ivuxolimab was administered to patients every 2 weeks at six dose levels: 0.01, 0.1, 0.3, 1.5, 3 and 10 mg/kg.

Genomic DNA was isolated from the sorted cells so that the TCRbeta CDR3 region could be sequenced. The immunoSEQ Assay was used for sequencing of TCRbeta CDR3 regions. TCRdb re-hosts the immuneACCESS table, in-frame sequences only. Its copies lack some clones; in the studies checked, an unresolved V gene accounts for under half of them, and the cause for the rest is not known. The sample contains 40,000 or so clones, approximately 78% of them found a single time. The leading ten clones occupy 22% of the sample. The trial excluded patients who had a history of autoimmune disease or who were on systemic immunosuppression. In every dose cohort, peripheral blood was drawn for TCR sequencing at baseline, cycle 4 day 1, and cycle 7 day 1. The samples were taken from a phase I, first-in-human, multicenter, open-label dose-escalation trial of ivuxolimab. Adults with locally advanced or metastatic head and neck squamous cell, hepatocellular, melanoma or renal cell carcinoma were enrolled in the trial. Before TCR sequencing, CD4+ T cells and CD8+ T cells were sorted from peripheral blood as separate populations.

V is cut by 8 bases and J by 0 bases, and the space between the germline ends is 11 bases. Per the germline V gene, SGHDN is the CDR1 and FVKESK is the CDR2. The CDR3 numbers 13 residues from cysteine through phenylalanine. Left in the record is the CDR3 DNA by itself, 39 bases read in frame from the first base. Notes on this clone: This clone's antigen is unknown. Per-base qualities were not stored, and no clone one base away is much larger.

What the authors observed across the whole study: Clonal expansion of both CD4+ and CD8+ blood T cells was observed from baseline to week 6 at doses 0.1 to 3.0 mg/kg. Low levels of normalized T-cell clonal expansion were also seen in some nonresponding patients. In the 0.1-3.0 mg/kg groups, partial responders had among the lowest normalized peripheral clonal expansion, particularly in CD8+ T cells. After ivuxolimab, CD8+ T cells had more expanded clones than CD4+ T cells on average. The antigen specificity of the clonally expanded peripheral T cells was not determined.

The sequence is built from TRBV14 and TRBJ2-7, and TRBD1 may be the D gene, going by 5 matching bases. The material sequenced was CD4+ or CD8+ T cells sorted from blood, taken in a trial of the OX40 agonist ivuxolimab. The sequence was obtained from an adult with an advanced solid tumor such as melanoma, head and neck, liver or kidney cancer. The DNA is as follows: TGTGCCAGCTCACAGGAGAGCTCCTACGAGCAGTACTTC. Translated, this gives CASSQESSYEQYF. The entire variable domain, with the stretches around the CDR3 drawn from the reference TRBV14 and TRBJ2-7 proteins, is EAGVTQFPSHSVIEKGQTVTLRCDPISGHDNLYWYRRVMGKEIKFLLHFVKESKQDESGMPNNRFLAERTGGTYSTLKVQPAELEDSGVYFCASSQESSYEQYFGPGTRLTVT.